This T cell receptor beta chain was retrieved from a study of response to subunit inactivated influenza vaccine. Study conclusions and caveats: With each seasonal influenza vaccination, the authors suggested, few new T cells are recruited.

This clonotype has a count of ten or more. Its target is unknown. TCRdb ran MiXCR on the RT-PCR reads and lists one entry per CDR3 protein. Of over 300,000 distinct CDR3 sequences in the sample, 21% are singletons; the top ten hold about 10%. V shed 2 bases and J shed 4 bases, with 8 bases lying between them. The CDR3 is 13 amino acids. This clonotype was sampled from a man between 50 and 75 years old who received an inactivated influenza vaccine. Sequencing used PBMCs from blood, obtained less than 22 months after vaccination. V gene TRBV12-3 or TRBV12-4 combines with J gene TRBJ1-1; possible D gene TRBD1, 5 bases. CDR3 nucleotides: TGTGCCAGCAGTTTATTGGGGACCACTGAAGCTTTCTTT. As protein: CASSLLGTTEAFF.